This entry describes one T cell receptor beta chain. Its antigen is not known. This entry comes from a study of T cells in Graves' hyperthyroidism and ophthalmopathy. The study's findings and limits: In simple terms, a model built on 13 V-J features told ophthalmopathy apart from stable hyperthyroidism.

Trimming stripped 3 bases from V and 3 bases from J, with 12 bases between. The germline V gene has CDR1 DFQATT and CDR2 SNEGSKA (reference sequence). CDR3 size: 13 residues. TCR beta CDR3 regions were amplified from RNA transcripts. First-round RT-PCR of the TCR CDR3 relied on the HTBI primer set. Each CDR3 protein is one row after TCRdb ran MiXCR on the multiplex PCR reads. This sample has a few hundred thousand distinct CDR3 sequences; 35% to 55% occur once, and the top ten carry about 8%. The study defined stable Graves' hyperthyroidism as no ophthalmopathy progression within 18 months. Newly diagnosed hyperthyroidism patients aged 18 to 65 years had disease lasting under 2 months. Uncontrolled infection, other autoimmune disease, pregnancy or lactation excluded patients.

Sequencing was done on a sample of peripheral blood or thyroid tissue (not recorded which). The rearrangement uses TRBV20-1 and TRBJ2-7, with D tentatively TRBD2 (6 bases). This clonotype originated in a woman younger than 35 with Graves' hyperthyroidism. The CDR3 region has the DNA TGCAGTGCTAGCGAGGGGACTGGCTACGAGCAGTACTTC. This translates into CSASEGTGYEQYF.